These 29 T cell receptor beta chains share one sample of origin, sequenced in a study of cytomegalovirus exposure and HLA in healthy donors. PCR employed 60 Vbeta and 13 Jbeta primers. Method: immunoSEQ multiplex PCR; TCRdb's copy keeps in-frame clones and lacks some. The table includes about 77,000 clones, around three quarters detected once. The sample consisted of PBMCs. These TCRs come from a man in his forties or fifties in good health and CMV-seronegative.

The chain couples TRBV29-1 to TRBJ1-4; 8 positions agree with TRBD1. This CDR3 is built from 13 residues. V trimming: 7 bases; J trimming: 5 bases; junction bases outside the gene matches: 6. CDR1 is SQVTM and CDR2 is ANQGSEA in the germline V gene. As DNA, the CDR3 is TGCAGCGCCCGGCAGGGGGCAAATGAAAAACTGTTTTTT. Amino acids: CSARQGANEKLFF. The full variable domain, with the rest looked up from reference TRBV29-1 and TRBJ1-4, is SAVISQKPSRDICQRGTSLTIQCQVDSQVTMMFWYRQQPGQSLTLIATANQGSEATYESGFVIDKFPISRPNLTFSTLTVSNMSPEDSSIYLCSARQGANEKLFFGSGTQLSVL.

V usage is TRBV30 and J usage is TRBJ2-1, with D possibly TRBD1 on 5 matching bases. The V gene lost 2 bases and the J gene lost 6 bases, with 11 bases spanning the gap. The CDR3 consists of 13 residues. Germline loops: CDR1 GTSNPN, CDR2 SVGIG (reference sequence). CDR3 sequence: CAWSTRAVNEQFF. CDR3 DNA: TGTGCCTGGAGTACCAGGGCCGTCAATGAGCAGTTCTTC.

CDR3: CASSPGTASLYGYTF. CDR3 bases: TGTGCCAGCAGTCCTGGGACAGCTAGCCTTTATGGCTACACCTTC. This chain links TRBV28 with TRBJ1-2; 7 bases agree with TRBD1. CDR3 length: 15 residues. Germline CDR1 and CDR2: MDHEN and SYDVKM. Unmatched junction bases numbered 11, after V lost 5 bases and J lost 5 bases.

The CDR3 region has the DNA TGTGCCAGCACTAGCGTCGGAAACACCATATATTTT. Residues: CASTSVGNTIYF. The J gene is TRBJ1-3, the V gene TRBV28; no clear D. The CDR3 consists of 12 residues. Trimming removed 7 bases from V and 4 bases from J, with 8 bases in between. CDR1 is MDHEN and CDR2 is SYDVKM in the germline V gene.

This rearrangement joins TRBV5-1 to TRBJ1-1, with D possibly TRBD1 on 6 matching bases. The CDR3 is 15 residues long. Germline CDR1 reads SGHRS; CDR2 reads YFSETQ. V was shortened by 4 bases and J by 6 bases, with 19 bases between the two germline ends. Here the CDR3 reads CASSPTTGSGPEAFF. CDR3 sequence (DNA): TGCGCCAGCAGCCCGACGACAGGATCGGGACCTGAAGCTTTCTTT.

This rearrangement joins TRBV28 to TRBJ1-5, with a weak D call TRBD1 (6 bases). Trimming cost V 8 bases and J 5 bases, with 10 bases left between them. The germline CDR1 and CDR2 sequences are MDHEN and SYDVKM. This CDR3 contains 12 residues. The CDR3 reads CASEAGDQPQHF. The CDR3 DNA reads TGTGCCAGCGAGGCAGGGGATCAGCCCCAGCATTTT.

DNA for the CDR3: TGTGCCAGCAGTGCCTACTGGGGGGGGGACTCCTACGAGCAGTACTTC. It translates to CASSAYWGGDSYEQYF. The V and J genes are TRBV28 and TRBJ2-7; 7 bases fit TRBD2. Germline-derived CDR1 and CDR2 are MDHEN and SYDVKM. V shed 5 bases and J 0 bases; nucleotides not matched to a gene: 10. There are 16 residues in the CDR3.

This clone was counted a few times. This chain links TRBV6-5 with TRBJ1-6; 8 positions agree with TRBD1. Germline values: CDR1 MNHEY, CDR2 SVGAGI. This CDR3 has 15 amino acids. Trimming cost V 8 bases and J 6 bases; bases outside gene matches: 9. This chain's CDR3 is CASLGTGASNSPLHF. Here the CDR3 DNA reads TGTGCCAGCCTCGGGACAGGAGCAAGTAATTCACCCCTCCACTTT.

V and J are TRBV7-9 and TRBJ1-1; TRBD1 is a possible D gene (6 bases). Deletions cut 5 bases from V and 10 bases from J, with 14 bases between. Germline CDR1 is SEHNR and CDR2 is FQNEAQ (reference sequence). CDR3 length: 12 amino acids. The CDR3 DNA is TGTGCCAGCAGCCAACAAGGGGGTTTAGCTTTCTTT. Encoded protein: CASSQQGGLAFF.

This sequence joins TRBV19 and TRBJ2-3; a possible D gene is TRBD2 (6 bases). The CDR3 contains 16 residues. The V and J ends lost 3 bases and 0 bases respectively, with 13 bases between them. The germline gives CDR1 LNHDA, CDR2 SQIVND (reference sequence). In DNA form, the CDR3 reads TGTGCCAGTAGTATTAGGAGGGGTAGGAGCACAGATACGCAGTATTTT. Translating it yields CASSIRRGRSTDTQYF.

The V call is TRBV7-6, the J call TRBJ2-1; D gene ambiguous. This CDR3 comprises 14 residues. Trimming left V 5 bases short and J 3 bases short, with 11 bases between. CDR1 and CDR2 from the germline V gene are SGHVS and FNYEAQ. For the CDR3, the DNA is TGTGCCAGCAGCCTTCGACAATTCTACAATGAGCAGTTCTTC. This encodes CASSLRQFYNEQFF.

The V and J genes are TRBV19 and TRBJ1-1; D is uncertain. The CDR3 runs 13 residues. The germline V gene encodes CDR1 LNHDA and CDR2 SQIVND (reference sequence). The V end lost 4 bases, the J end lost 6 bases, and 12 bases lay between the germline ends. The CDR3 here is CASSTLAEAEAFF. In nucleotides, the CDR3 is TGTGCCAGTAGTACTCTCGCGGAAGCTGAAGCTTTCTTT. Using reference TRBV19 and TRBJ1-1 for the parts outside the CDR3, the full variable domain is DGGITQSPKYLFRKEGQNVTLSCEQNLNHDAMYWYRQDPGQGLRLIYYSQIVNDFQKGDIAEGYSVSREKKESFPLTVTSAQKNPTAFYLCASSTLAEAEAFFGQGTRLTVV.

This rearrangement joins TRBV30 to TRBJ1-1; D uncertain. Trimming removed 2 bases from V and 1 base from J, with 11 bases in between. This CDR3 is built from 14 residues. From germline, CDR1 is GTSNPN and CDR2 SVGIG (reference sequence). The CDR3 DNA follows: TGTGCCTGGAGTCGGGTTGACGGGAACACTGAAGCTTTCTTT. Protein sequence: CAWSRVDGNTEAFF.

V gene TRBV4-1 combines with J gene TRBJ2-3; D may be TRBD1 (6 bases). Germline CDR1 and CDR2: MGHRA and YSYEKL. This CDR3 spans 16 amino acids. The V gene lost 4 bases and the J gene lost 1 base, with 15 bases spanning the gap. The CDR3 bases are TGCGCCAGCAGCCGAATACAGGGATCGGGCACAGATACGCAGTATTTT. It encodes CASSRIQGSGTDTQYF.

The V gene is TRBV7-3, the J gene TRBJ1-1; D ambiguous. The germline gives CDR1 SGHTA, CDR2 FQGTGA. This CDR3 is built from 9 residues. Trimming left V 4 bases short and J 11 bases short, with 5 bases between. The CDR3 sequence: CASSYEAFF. The CDR3 region has the DNA TGTGCCAGCAGCTATGAGGCTTTCTTT.

The chain recombines TRBV30 with TRBJ2-2; tentatively, D is TRBD2 (5 bases). Trimming stripped 7 bases from V and 7 bases from J, with 13 bases between. This CDR3 is 12 amino acids long. Germline CDR1 and CDR2: GTSNPN and SVGIG (reference sequence). The CDR3 DNA is TGTGCCTCCGCTGAGGGTAGCGGGGAGCTGTTTTTT. This codes for CASAEGSGELFF.

About this clone: The junction does not match germline at one end; this may be a read error. The chain links TRBV5-5 to TRBJ2-7; D perhaps matches TRBD1 (6 bases). The CDR3 consists of 14 residues. The germline V gene has CDR1 SGHKS and CDR2 YYEKEE (reference sequence). CDR3 amino acids: CASRIGQLSFEQYF. The CDR3 bases are TGTGCCAGCAGAATCGGACAGCTTTCCTTCGAGCAGTACTTC.

V is TRBV9 and J is TRBJ1-4; 7 bases are shared with TRBD1. Germline assignment: CDR1 SGDLS and CDR2 YYNGEE. The V and J ends lost 5 bases and 0 bases, in that order; junction bases with no gene match: 7. This CDR3 comprises 16 residues. This CDR3 reads CASSGQAIATNEKLFF. For the CDR3, the DNA is TGTGCCAGCAGTGGACAGGCTATTGCAACTAATGAAAAACTGTTTTTT.

The rearrangement uses TRBV4-2 and TRBJ1-3; TRBD1 matches 8 bases. V was pared by 0 bases and J by 0 bases, with 10 bases of the junction left unmatched. The germline gives CDR1 LGHNA, CDR2 YNFKEQ. CDR3 size: 19 residues. In DNA form, the CDR3 reads TGTGCCAGCAGCCAAGAACCGCCGGGACAGGACCACTCTGGAAACACCATATATTTT. Translated, it gives CASSQEPPGQDHSGNTIYF.

The chain carries TRBV6-5 and TRBJ1-5; 7 nucleotides align to TRBD1. The J segment lost 2 bases and the V segment lost 5 bases, leaving 6 bases of the junction unmatched. This CDR3 is built from 15 residues. CDR1 MNHEY and CDR2 SVGAGI come from the germline V gene. CDR3 amino acids: CASSAQGVGNQPQHF. The CDR3 DNA reads as TGTGCCAGCAGTGCCCAGGGGGTCGGCAATCAGCCCCAGCATTTT.

Concerning this clone itself: This CDR3 is also generated by other DNA sequences in the sample. The V gene is TRBV9, the J gene TRBJ2-3; maybe TRBD1 (6 bases). The CDR3 runs to 13 residues. Germline V CDR1 and CDR2: SGDLS, YYNGEE. V lost 0 bases to trimming and J lost 5 bases, with 7 bases between them. This CDR3 reads CASSVAGVDTQYF. Here the CDR3 DNA reads TGTGCCAGCAGCGTAGCAGGGGTAGATACGCAGTATTTT.

This clone was seen more than once but under ten times. The chain recombines TRBV7-8 with TRBJ2-5; perhaps TRBD1 as D (5 bases). V lost 4 bases and J lost 5, with 14 bases in between. The germline V gene has CDR1 SGHVS and CDR2 FQNEAQ. The CDR3 consists of 14 residues. This chain's CDR3 is CASSSDISGETQYF. The CDR3 region has the DNA TGTGCCAGCAGCTCGGACATATCTGGGGAGACCCAGTACTTC.

The rearrangement links TRBV6-5 to TRBJ1-1, with D possibly being TRBD1 (5 bases). Trimming removed 0 bases at V and 1 base at J, with 9 bases between. CDR1 MNHEY and CDR2 SVGAGI come from the germline V gene. The CDR3 length is 15 residues. The CDR3 region has the DNA TGTGCCAGCAGTTACTCTTGGGGCTCGAACACTGAAGCTTTCTTT. Residues: CASSYSWGSNTEAFF.

The V call is TRBV9, the J call TRBJ2-3; 7 nucleotides match TRBD1. Germline V lookup: CDR1 SGDLS, CDR2 YYNGEE. V shed 2 bases and J 6 bases; nucleotides not matched to a gene: 6. The CDR3 is 14 residues long. The CDR3 spells CASSVSGGRDTQYF. The CDR3 DNA follows: TGTGCCAGCAGCGTTTCAGGGGGTCGGGATACGCAGTATTTT.

Comment on this clone: One junction end disagrees with the germline gene, perhaps due to a read error. Other DNA sequences in the same sample also yield this CDR3. The chain combines TRBV28 with TRBJ1-2; weak D call: TRBD1 (6 bases). CDR3 length: 11 amino acids. The germline V gene encodes CDR1 MDHEN and CDR2 SYDVKM. The CDR3 is CAAGRGYGYTF. DNA of the CDR3: TGCGCCGCGGGCAGGGGCTATGGCTACACCTTC.

Regarding this clone: At one boundary the junction diverges from the germline segment, which might be a read error. This chain joins TRBV7-9 and TRBJ1-2; D is uncertain. Germline CDR1 reads SEHNR; CDR2 reads FQNEAQ (reference sequence). CDR3 length equals 14 residues. The CDR3: CGREANPSGDDYTF. CDR3 nucleotides: TGCGGGAGGGAGGCAAATCCCTCGGGCGATGACTACACCTTC.

V usage is TRBV6-4 and J usage is TRBJ2-6; D gene uncertain. Trimming stripped 8 bases from V and 0 bases from J, with 8 bases between. This CDR3 is 14 amino acids long. The germline V gene encodes CDR1 MRHNA and CDR2 SNTAGT. The CDR3 spells CASSTISGANVLTF. The CDR3 coding sequence is TGTGCCAGCTCAACTATCTCTGGGGCCAACGTCCTGACTTTC.

The chain employs TRBV28 and TRBJ1-6, with D hard to call. Trimming removed 4 bases at V and 8 bases at J, with 9 bases between. Germline V gene lookup returns CDR1 MDHEN and CDR2 SYDVKM. This CDR3 is 13 amino acids long. The CDR3 coding sequence is TGTGCCAGCAGTTCGGACGGGGATTCACCCCTCCACTTT. The encoded protein is CASSSDGDSPLHF.

The gene calls are TRBV6-5 and TRBJ1-4; D gene uncertain. Germline lookup yields CDR1 MNHEY and CDR2 SVGAGI. This CDR3 region has 13 residues. Between the trimmed V and J ends, which lost 5 bases and 6 bases, there was a span of 10 bases. The CDR3 is CASSRVEHEKLFF. In DNA, the CDR3 is TGTGCCAGCAGTCGGGTGGAGCATGAAAAACTGTTTTTT.